This T cell receptor (beta chain) was documented in a study of response to subunit inactivated influenza vaccine. Study-wide results and caveats: T cells newly recruited by each seasonal influenza vaccination are few, the authors suggested.

For this clonotype: Antigen unknown.

TCRdb independently ran MiXCR on the RT-PCR reads; one entry per CDR3 protein. The sample holds around 650,000 distinct CDR3 sequences, 15% to 18% seen once. This CDR3 spans 14 amino acids. Between the trimmed V and J ends, which lost 5 bases and 3 bases, there was a span of 13 bases. The source is a man in his forties or fifties who received an inactivated influenza vaccine. Sequences were derived from PBMCs from blood, sampled less than 13 days after vaccination. This chain joins TRBV12-3 or TRBV12-4 and TRBJ1-2; possibly TRBD1 for D (6 bases). The CDR3 loop reads CASSLTGSHYGYTF. As DNA, the CDR3 is TGTGCCAGCAGTCTCACAGGGTCACACTATGGCTACACCTTC.